These T cell receptor beta chains were read from a single sample in a study of blood T cell repertoires in COVID-19. TCRdb keeps only in-frame clones here, not all; method: immunoSEQ multiplex PCR. In the table there are about 350,000 clones, approximately 87% of which are singletons. Sequencing was carried out using PBMCs or T cells enriched from blood (not recorded which). Receptor source: a woman in her twenties or thirties who had recovered from COVID-19. The CDR3 runs from the conserved cysteine through the conserved F or W. A D gene is named only where the DNA matches it firmly. Size tells how often a clone was seen (once, few, many) or the class of an expanded clone, and some rows leave it out.

size | J | D | V | CDR3 | DNA
once | TRBJ1-1 | TRBD1 | TRBV11-2 | CASSPRDRDTEAFF | TGTGCCAGCAGCCCCCGGGACAGGGACACTGAAGCTTTCTTT
NA | TRBJ2-1 | NA | TRBV5-1 | CASSENRDNEQFF | TGCGCCAGCAGCGAAAACAGGGACAATGAGCAGTTCTTC
NA | TRBJ1-1 | NA | TRBV9 | CASSAAANRPPAEAFF | TGTGCCAGCAGCGCAGCAGCCAACAGGCCCCCCGCTGAAGCTTTCTTT
NA | TRBJ2-3 | TRBD2 | TRBV5-6 | CASSLGGGGPTDTQYF | TGTGCCAGCAGCTTGGGAGGCGGGGGTCCCACAGATACGCAGTATTTT
NA | TRBJ1-4 | NA | TRBV4-3 | CASSRMDRATNEKLFF | TGCGCCAGCAGCCGTATGGACAGAGCAACTAATGAAAAACTGTTTTTT
NA | TRBJ1-6 | NA | TRBV6-5 | CASTLNALGGSPLHF | TGTGCCAGCACTCTAAATGCCCTAGGTGGCTCACCCCTCCACTTT
NA | TRBJ2-7 | NA | TRBV7-8 | CASSPRTGAGGEQYF | TGTGCCAGCAGCCCACGGACAGGAGCTGGGGGGGAGCAGTACTTC
NA | TRBJ1-2 | TRBD1 | TRBV5-4 | CASSPGTELYGYTF | TGTGCCAGCAGCCCCGGGACAGAACTCTATGGCTACACCTTC
NA | TRBJ1-5 | TRBD1 | TRBV19 | CASSVPDRGQRAQHF | TGTGCCAGTAGTGTCCCGGACAGGGGTCAAAGGGCCCAGCATTTT
NA | TRBJ1-2 | TRBD1 | TRBV29-1 | CSVASPTDRGARGYTF | TGCAGCGTTGCTTCACCTACTGACAGGGGAGCGCGTGGCTACACCTTC
NA | TRBJ1-2 | NA | TRBV12-3/TRBV12-4 | CASSFSRSGYTF | TGTGCCAGCAGTTTTAGTAGGAGTGGCTACACCTTC
NA | TRBJ1-1 | NA | TRBV5-1 | CASSLGGNTEAFF | TGCGCCAGCAGCTTGGGCGGGAACACTGAAGCTTTCTTT
NA | TRBJ1-2 | NA | TRBV2 | CASRITGSYGYTF | TGTGCCAGCAGAATTACAGGGTCCTATGGCTACACCTTC
NA | TRBJ1-2 | NA | TRBV25-1 | CATAPGGARVNTF | TGTGCCACCGCCCCCGGGGGGGCGCGAGTCAACACCTTC
NA | TRBJ1-2 | NA | TRBV5-1 | CASSLARTEGYTF | TGCGCCAGCAGCTTGGCCAGGACTGAAGGCTACACCTTC
NA | TRBJ2-7 | NA | TRBV2 | CASGGGGGRSSYEQYF | TGTGCCAGCGGTGGAGGGGGAGGGCGGAGCTCCTACGAGCAGTACTTC
NA | TRBJ1-1 | NA | TRBV11-2 | CASSPARGEAFF | TGTGCCAGCAGCCCCGCCAGGGGTGAAGCTTTCTTT
NA | TRBJ2-7 | TRBD1 | TRBV6-6 | CASSYVDRGSYEQYF | TGTGCCAGCAGTTACGTGGACAGGGGCTCGTACGAGCAGTACTTC
NA | TRBJ1-2 | NA | TRBV28 | CASSLPVSSRGYTF | TGTGCCAGCAGTTTACCCGTTTCCAGTCGTGGCTACACCTTC
NA | TRBJ2-1 | TRBD1 | TRBV29-1 | CSVTGEPHNEQFF | TGCAGCGTGACAGGGGAGCCTCACAATGAGCAGTTCTTC
NA | TRBJ1-2 | NA | TRBV18 | CASSGYQQGPYGYTF | TGTGCCAGCTCAGGTTATCAACAGGGTCCTTATGGCTACACCTTC
NA | TRBJ1-1 | TRBD1 | TRBV12-3/TRBV12-4 | CASRRQGTEAFF | TGTGCCAGCAGGCGACAGGGCACTGAAGCTTTCTTT
NA | TRBJ1-5 | TRBD1 | TRBV12-5 | CASGSGTGGVDQPQHF | TGTGCTAGTGGTTCCGGGACAGGGGGGGTCGATCAGCCCCAGCATTTT
NA | TRBJ1-2 | TRBD1 | TRBV6-6 | CASSYGPGQNYGYTF | TGTGCCAGCAGTTACGGGCCGGGACAGAACTATGGCTACACCTTC
NA | TRBJ1-2 | NA | TRBV7-9 | CASSPPQAGYNYGYTF | TGTGCCAGCAGCCCCCCCCAGGCAGGGTATAACTATGGCTACACCTTC
NA | TRBJ1-5 | TRBD1 | TRBV19 | CASSFPPTGAGGQPQHF | TGTGCCAGTAGTTTCCCGCCCACAGGGGCCGGCGGTCAGCCCCAGCATTTT
few | TRBJ1-2 | TRBD1 | TRBV19 | CASSPSTGGYGYTF | TGTGCCAGTAGTCCCTCGACAGGGGGGTATGGCTACACCTTC
NA | TRBJ1-5 | NA | TRBV30 | CAWSVGRFRHSNQPQHF | TGTGCCTGGAGTGTTGGTCGGTTCCGACACAGCAATCAGCCCCAGCATTTT
NA | TRBJ1-6 | NA | TRBV6-1 | CASSEAQVGAPNSPLHF | TGTGCCAGCAGTGAAGCGCAGGTGGGGGCTCCTAATTCACCCCTCCACTTT
NA | TRBJ1-6 | TRBD1 | TRBV9 | CASSGPGTALHF | TGTGCCAGCAGCGGACCTGGGACAGCCCTCCACTTT
NA | TRBJ1-4 | NA | TRBV28 | CASSFGDKTNEKLFF | TGTGCCAGCAGTTTTGGGGACAAAACTAATGAAAAACTGTTTTTT
NA | TRBJ1-6 | TRBD1 | TRBV4-3 | CASSQDRQGDNSPLHF | TGCGCCAGCAGCCAAGATCGGCAGGGGGATAATTCACCCCTCCACTTT
NA | TRBJ1-2 | NA | TRBV7-2 | CASSFIGGGYGYTF | TGTGCCAGCAGCTTCATCGGGGGAGGGTATGGCTACACCTTC
NA | TRBJ1-3 | NA | TRBV29-1 | CSASRKVSGNTIYF | TGCAGCGCCTCCAGAAAAGTCTCTGGAAACACCATATATTTT
NA | TRBJ1-1 | NA | TRBV4-1 | CASSPRTSTRTTEAFF | TGCGCCAGCAGCCCACGGACATCGACCCGGACCACTGAAGCTTTCTTT
few | TRBJ1-2 | NA | TRBV5-1 | CASSLDGGSNYGYTF | TGCGCCAGCAGCTTGGATGGAGGATCTAACTATGGCTACACCTTC
NA | TRBJ2-3 | NA | TRBV10-2 | CASSARTAIFTDTQYF | TGCGCCAGCAGTGCGAGGACAGCAATCTTCACAGATACGCAGTATTTT
NA | TRBJ1-1 | NA | TRBV18 | CASLGGRDAEAFF | TGTGCCAGCTTGGGAGGGCGGGACGCTGAAGCTTTCTTT
NA | TRBJ1-6 | NA | TRBV18 | CASSPPRGGSENSPLHF | TGTGCCAGCTCACCCCCTCGGGGGGGATCGGAAAATTCACCCCTCCACTTT
NA | TRBJ1-2 | TRBD1 | TRBV6-5 | CASERTGNYGYTF | TGTGCCAGTGAACGGACAGGGAATTATGGCTACACCTTC
NA | TRBJ2-7 | TRBD1 | TRBV6-1 | CASSENDRGLYEQYF | TGTGCCAGCAGTGAAAACGACAGGGGGCTCTACGAGCAGTACTTC